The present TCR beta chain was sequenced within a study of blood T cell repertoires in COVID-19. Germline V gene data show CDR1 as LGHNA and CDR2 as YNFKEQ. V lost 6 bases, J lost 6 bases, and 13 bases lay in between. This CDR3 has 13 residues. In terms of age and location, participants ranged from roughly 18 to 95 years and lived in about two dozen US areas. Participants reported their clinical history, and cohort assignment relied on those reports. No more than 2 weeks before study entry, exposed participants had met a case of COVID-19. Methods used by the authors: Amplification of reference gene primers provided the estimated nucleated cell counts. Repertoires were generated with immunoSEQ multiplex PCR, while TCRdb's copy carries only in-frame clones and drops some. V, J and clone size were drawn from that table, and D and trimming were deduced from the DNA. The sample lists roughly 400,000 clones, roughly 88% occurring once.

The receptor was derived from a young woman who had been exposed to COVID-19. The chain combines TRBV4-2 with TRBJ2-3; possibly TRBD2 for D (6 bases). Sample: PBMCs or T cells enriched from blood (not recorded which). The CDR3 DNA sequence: TGTGCCAGCAGTTGGGGCGGGAAGGATACGCAGTATTTT. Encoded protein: CASSWGGKDTQYF.